This TCR beta chain emerged from a study of high-grade serous ovarian cancer treatment subgroups. The protocol was immunoSEQ multiplex PCR, while the TCRdb copy is restricted to in-frame clones and leaves out a portion. This table holds about 11,000 clones, over 80% found once. The germline V gene has CDR1 SGHRS and CDR2 YFSETQ. The CDR3 is 19 amino acids. The ends lost 4 bases at V and 8 bases at J; junction bases unmatched: 21. The tumor samples were collected prior to definitive surgery or chemotherapy. The clonotype originates from a human donor with high-grade serous ovarian cancer. The chain has TRBV5-1 and TRBJ2-1; 10 bases agree with TRBD2. The sample comprised tumor tissue. The CDR3 loop reads CASSLIAGGGGPGSHEQFF. DNA for the CDR3: TGCGCCAGCAGCCTTATAGCGGGAGGAGGCGGGCCTGGGAGCCATGAGCAGTTCTTC. Combining the CDR3 with reference TRBV5-1 and TRBJ2-1 gives the whole variable domain KAGVTQTPRYLIKTRGQQVTLSCSPISGHRSVSWYQQTPGQGLQFLFEYFSETQRNKGNFPGRFSGRQFSNSRSEMNVSTLELGDSALYLCASSLIAGGGGPGSHEQFFGPGTRLTVL.